The sequence of this TCR beta chain was determined in a study of T cell responses to AZD1222 COVID-19 vaccine. Points from the study as a whole: A reported finding is that nearly half of spike-specific TCRs target unmutated variant regions.

Details on this clone: Its antigen is unidentified.

Germline CDR1 reads SGHAT; CDR2 reads FQNNGV. The CDR3 totals 14 residues. V lost 1 base, J lost 0 bases, and 7 bases lay in between. Assay used: immunoSEQ multiplex PCR; TCRdb lists only in-frame clones, some missing. This sample has 86,000 or so clones, with more than 70% found just once. This clonotype was obtained from an adult who received the AZD1222 COVID-19 vaccine. The rearrangement joins TRBV11-2 to TRBJ2-7, with D possibly TRBD1 on 5 matching bases. This specimen was peripheral blood, taken 28 days after the second AZD1222 dose. The CDR3 region has the DNA TGTGCCAGCAGCTTAGTAAGGGGCTCCTACGAGCAGTACTTC. It is translated as CASSLVRGSYEQYF. The full variable domain, in which reference TRBV11-2 and TRBJ2-7 provide the parts outside the CDR3, is EAGVAQSPRYKIIEKRQSVAFWCNPISGHATLYWYQQILGQGPKLLIQFQNNGVVDDSQLPKDRFSAERLKGVDSTLKIQPAKLEDSAVYLCASSLVRGSYEQYFGPGTRLTVT.